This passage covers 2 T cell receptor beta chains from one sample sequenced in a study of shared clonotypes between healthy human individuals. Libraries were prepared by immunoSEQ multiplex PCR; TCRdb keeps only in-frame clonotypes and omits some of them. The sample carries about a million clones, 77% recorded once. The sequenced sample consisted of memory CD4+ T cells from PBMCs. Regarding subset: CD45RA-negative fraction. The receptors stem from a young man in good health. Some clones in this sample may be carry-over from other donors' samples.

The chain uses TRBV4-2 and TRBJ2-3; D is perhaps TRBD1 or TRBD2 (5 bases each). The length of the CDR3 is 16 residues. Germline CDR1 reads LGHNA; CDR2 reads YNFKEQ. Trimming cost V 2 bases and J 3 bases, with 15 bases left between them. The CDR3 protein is CASSQRGESGTDTQYF. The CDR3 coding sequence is TGTGCCAGCAGCCAAAGAGGGGAGTCCGGGACAGATACGCAGTATTTT.

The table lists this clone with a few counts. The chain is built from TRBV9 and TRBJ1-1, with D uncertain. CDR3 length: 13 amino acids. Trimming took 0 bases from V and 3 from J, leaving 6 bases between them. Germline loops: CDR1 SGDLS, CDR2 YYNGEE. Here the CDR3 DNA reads TGTGCCAGCAGCGTAGGGTCTTACACTGAAGCTTTCTTT. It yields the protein CASSVGSYTEAFF.